The clone carrying this TCR beta chain was found a few times. Its specificity is unknown. Per the germline V gene, CDR1 is MNHEY and CDR2 is SMNVEV (reference sequence). The CDR3 has 13 residues. V was cut by 5 bases and J by 9 bases, with 14 bases left in between. This specimen comes from a study of blood T cells in healthy people across ages. About the research overall: About one barcoded beta molecule was captured per two T cells (by template switching). Study results and caveats: Possibly confounding the expanded clonotype changes was the fact that donor CMV status was unknown.

Combining a sample-barcoded 5' primer with a J-beta primer mix, a second PCR ran for about 6 to 12 cycles. Every single cDNA molecule received a tag from a template-switch adaptor with 12 random nucleotides. TCRdb recomputed calls from the 5' RACE reads with MiXCR, one row per CDR3 protein. The sample shows around 1,600,000 distinct CDR3 sequences, less than 45% of them seen only once. The source of this sequence is a woman aged 18-30 years in good health. The V and J genes are TRBV27 and TRBJ2-1, with a tentative D call TRBD2 (7 bases). The sequenced sample was blood. This CDR3 reads CASSILGGVEQFF. CDR3 in DNA: TGTGCCAGCAGTATACTAGGGGGGGTTGAGCAGTTCTTC.